A single T cell receptor (beta chain) is shown here with its context. Its target is not known. There are 14 residues in the CDR3. Looked up from germline, CDR1 is LNHDA and CDR2 is SQIVND (reference sequence). V dropped 0 bases and J dropped 2 bases, with 7 bases sitting between them. Data came from immunoSEQ multiplex PCR; TCRdb stores just in-frame clones and leaves some out. The data contain more than 70,000 clones, around four fifths of them singletons. The data derive from a study of lymphopenia after photon versus proton radiotherapy. Study-level points and caveats: In patients who died, overall survival fell as post-nadir TCR diversity dropped more. Relative stability marked proton patients; photon patients lost diversity and naive cells. After the lymphocyte nadir, photon-treated repertoires showed oligoclonal expansion, especially of CD8+ Temra cells.

The clonotype comes from a man aged 55-75 years with pancreatic cancer. Sequencing was performed on peripheral blood, taken from a patient treated with proton-based radiotherapy. V gene TRBV19 combines with J gene TRBJ1-1; D is undetermined. CDR3 sequence (DNA): TGTGCCAGTAGTATAGAGCCGGGCAACACTGAAGCTTTCTTT. This sequence encodes CASSIEPGNTEAFF.